The 4 T cell receptor beta chains listed next were all sequenced from one sample in a study of blood T cell repertoires in COVID-19. Sequencing used immunoSEQ multiplex PCR; TCRdb keeps in-frame clones, though not all of them. The sample contains about 190,000 clones, around 89% of which appear only once. Sequenced material: peripheral blood. The receptor source for this set is a man between 50 and 59 years old with acute or convalescent COVID-19.

V and J are TRBV19 and TRBJ1-3; 7 bases map to TRBD1. With V trimmed by 7 bases and J by 3 bases, 9 bases remained unmatched. Germline CDR1 is LNHDA and CDR2 is SQIVND (reference sequence). The CDR3 consists of 15 residues. The CDR3 region is CASIPNRGRGNTIYF. In nucleotides, the CDR3 is TGTGCCAGTATACCAAACAGGGGACGTGGAAACACCATATATTTT.

The V gene is TRBV9, the J gene TRBJ1-1; D is unresolved. V was pared by 4 bases and J by 0 bases, with 7 bases between. From germline, CDR1 is SGDLS and CDR2 YYNGEE. CDR3 length equals 13 residues. The CDR3: CASSTALNTEAFF. In DNA form, the CDR3 reads TGTGCCAGCAGCACAGCCTTGAACACTGAAGCTTTCTTT.

The chain links TRBV7-8 to TRBJ1-4, with 8 bases identical to TRBD1. Germline assignment: CDR1 SGHVS and CDR2 FQNEAQ. The V and J ends lost 0 bases and 9 bases, in that order; junction bases with no gene match: 6. The CDR3 has 15 amino acids. CDR3 sequence: CASSLAGQARKKLFF. CDR3 nucleotide sequence: TGTGCCAGCAGCTTAGCGGGACAGGCCCGGAAAAAACTGTTTTTT.

This CDR3 is CASSYSGPTGSPLHF. The CDR3 DNA reads as TGTGCCAGCAGTTACTCCGGACCCACGGGGTCACCCCTCCACTTT. The gene calls are TRBV6-6 and TRBJ1-6; D call uncertain. Germline V gene data show CDR1 as MNHNY and CDR2 as SVGAGI (reference sequence). Between the trimmed V and J ends, which lost 0 bases and 10 bases, there was a span of 13 bases. The length of the CDR3 is 15 residues.